The clone carrying this TCR beta chain appeared once. Its antigen is as yet unknown. The data stem from a study of cytomegalovirus exposure and HLA in healthy donors. About the research overall: The approximately 710 first-cohort repertoires and the roughly 120 validation repertoires shared the same platform, a later analysis reported. The study, taken as a whole, reports: In vitro confirmation showed three CMV-associated chains to be CMV antigen specific. Investigators reported over 150 TCR beta chains as tied to cytomegalovirus.

Germline V CDR1 and CDR2: MNHEY, SMNVEV (reference sequence). V lost 5 bases to trimming and J lost 0 bases; unmatched junction nucleotides: 8. This CDR3 region has 16 residues. The donors formed part of the roughly 120-subject validation cohort, distinct from the roughly 630-subject first cohort. Here immunoSEQ multiplex PCR was the method, and the copy in TCRdb shows in-frame clones only, minus some. The repertoire holds 150,000 to 200,000 clones, with around 85% as singletons. This chain links TRBV27 with TRBJ2-5; TRBD1 aligns across 8 bases. The sample was PBMCs. The source of this sequence is a man younger than 35 in good health and CMV-seropositive. The CDR3 is CASSPLGQADQETQYF. CDR3 DNA sequence: TGTGCCAGCAGTCCGTTGGGACAGGCTGACCAAGAGACCCAGTACTTC.